This T cell receptor beta chain was captured by sequencing in a study of cytomegalovirus exposure and HLA in healthy donors. With V trimmed by 5 bases and J by 4 bases, 3 bases remained unmatched. CDR1 MRHNA and CDR2 SNTAGT come from the germline V gene. The CDR3 totals 13 residues. Use of 60 Vbeta and 13 Jbeta primers characterized the PCR. Generated by immunoSEQ multiplex PCR, the TCRdb table keeps only in-frame clones and is missing some. The sample includes just over 200,000 clones, approximately 78% of them seen just once. This sequence joins TRBV6-4 and TRBJ1-2; 8 nucleotides agree with TRBD1. The receptor was derived from a woman between 40 and 55 years old in good health and CMV-seronegative. The sequenced material came from PBMCs. CDR3 sequence (DNA): TGTGCCAGCAGTCCCACAGGGGGCTATGGCTACACCTTC. As protein: CASSPTGGYGYTF.